A selection of T cell receptor beta chains follows, all from one sample in a study of T cells after yellow fever vaccination. A single record per CDR3 protein comes from TCRdb applying MiXCR to the 5' RACE reads. Of about 300,000 distinct CDR3 sequences detected, around 6.8% appear once; the ten largest clones hold around 17%. Material: PBMCs, obtained more than 35 days after the first yellow fever vaccination. The source is a man in his late teens or twenties who received the YFV17D yellow fever vaccine. Both conserved end residues are part of each CDR3. D genes are given only for firm matches. Clone size, where shown, is once, few, many, or a class for clones that have expanded.

D: -
J: TRBJ2-1
size: few
V: TRBV12-5
DNA: TGTGCTAGTGGTTGGGAACCACAGGGCTACAATGAGCAGTTCTTC
CDR3: CASGWEPQGYNEQFF

D: -
J: TRBJ2-6
size: -
V: TRBV5-1
DNA: TGCGCCAGCAGCTTGGCCTTCTCCCTCGCCAACGTCCTGACTTTC
CDR3: CASSLAFSLANVLTF

D: -
J: TRBJ2-5
size: many
V: TRBV5-1
DNA: TGCGCCAGCAGCTTGGCCGGGACAAGGGAGGAGACCCAGTACTTC
CDR3: CASSLAGTREETQYF

D: -
J: TRBJ2-2
size: -
V: TRBV15
DNA: TGTGCCACCAGCAGCACAGGGTCCGGGGAGCTGTTTTTT
CDR3: CATSSTGSGELFF

D: -
J: TRBJ1-2
size: few
V: TRBV18
DNA: TGTGCCAGCTCACCAGCTGGGGACGGTAACTATGGCTACACCTTC
CDR3: CASSPAGDGNYGYTF

D: -
J: TRBJ2-2
size: few
V: TRBV7-9
DNA: TGTGCCAGCAGCTCCCGACAGGGAGGGGCCGGGGAGCTGTTTTTT
CDR3: CASSSRQGGAGELFF

D: -
J: TRBJ2-1
size: many
V: TRBV18
DNA: TGTGCCAGCTCACCTCCGGGACACAATGAGCAGTTCTTC
CDR3: CASSPPGHNEQFF

D: -
J: TRBJ1-4
size: -
V: TRBV4-3
DNA: TGCGCCAGCAGCCAAGATCTAGCGGATTGGGTAGGAGATGAAAAACTGTTTTTT
CDR3: CASSQDLADWVGDEKLFF

D: -
J: TRBJ2-5
size: -
V: TRBV7-9
DNA: TGTGCCAGCAGCCCCCCGACTGGATGGTGGGAGACCCAGTACTTC
CDR3: CASSPPTGWWETQYF

D: TRBD1
J: TRBJ2-3
size: -
V: TRBV5-6
DNA: TGTGCCAGCAGCAATTTAGCACGGGACAGGGGGGTAGATACGCAGTATTTT
CDR3: CASSNLARDRGVDTQYF

D: TRBD1
J: TRBJ2-1
size: few
V: TRBV7-9
DNA: TGTGCCAGCTGGACAGGGGGCCTCTATGAGCAGTTCTTC
CDR3: CASWTGGLYEQFF

D: TRBD1
J: TRBJ1-6
size: few
V: TRBV4-3
DNA: TGCGCCAGCAGCCAAGGGGACAGGATCTCACCCCTCCACTTT
CDR3: CASSQGDRISPLHF

D: -
J: TRBJ2-4
size: -
V: TRBV18
DNA: TGTGCCAGCTCACCTCGGGCGAGCGCCCTTGATGGCAAAAACATTCAGTACTTC
CDR3: CASSPRASALDGKNIQYF

D: TRBD2
J: TRBJ2-5
size: -
V: TRBV5-4
DNA: TGTGCCAGCAGCTCCCCCCCCGGTGAGCGGGGAGGAGGAGAGACCCAGTACTTC
CDR3: CASSSPPGERGGGETQYF

D: -
J: TRBJ1-6
size: -
V: TRBV6-5
DNA: TGTGCCAGCAGTTACGGGCAGGTGATTAATTCACCCCTCCACTTT
CDR3: CASSYGQVINSPLHF

D: -
J: TRBJ2-1
size: few
V: TRBV20-1
DNA: TGCAGTGGGGCCCGGGGGGCGCGGGGAACTGAGCAGTTCTTC
CDR3: CSGARGARGTEQFF

D: -
J: TRBJ1-1
size: -
V: TRBV11-3
DNA: TGTGCCAGCAGTCGCGGAGGGCGGGCTGAAGCTTTCTTT
CDR3: CASSRGGRAEAFF

D: -
J: TRBJ2-7
size: few
V: TRBV7-9
DNA: TGTGCCAGCAGCCCCCAATCGTACCGGGACGAGCAGTACTTC
CDR3: CASSPQSYRDEQYF

D: -
J: TRBJ2-7
size: -
V: TRBV28
DNA: TGTGCCAGCAGTGAACGTGGACAAACCCACGAGCAGTACTTC
CDR3: CASSERGQTHEQYF

D: TRBD1
J: TRBJ1-1
size: -
V: TRBV7-9
DNA: TGTGCCAGCAGCCTGGGGACAGGGGACACTGAAGCTTTCTTT
CDR3: CASSLGTGDTEAFF

D: TRBD1
J: TRBJ1-1
size: -
V: TRBV19
DNA: TGTGCCAGTAGCCCCGGGACAGCAAGAAAAGCTTTCTTT
CDR3: CASSPGTARKAFF

D: -
J: TRBJ2-6
size: -
V: TRBV6-1
DNA: TGTGCCAGCACCCGAGGGGGGGCCAACGTCCTGACTTTC
CDR3: CASTRGGANVLTF

D: -
J: TRBJ1-2
size: -
V: TRBV9
DNA: TGTGCCAGCAGCGCCAGGACGGGGGGGGGCTACACCTTC
CDR3: CASSARTGGGYTF

D: TRBD1
J: TRBJ1-4
size: few
V: TRBV10-1
DNA: TGCGCCAGCAGTGAAGGACAGGGGGCCACAACTAATGAAAAACTGTTTTTT
CDR3: CASSEGQGATTNEKLFF

D: -
J: TRBJ2-5
size: -
V: TRBV12-3/TRBV12-4
DNA: TGTGCCAGCAGTTCCCCCATGCAGGGGAGGGGAGAGACCCAGTACTTC
CDR3: CASSSPMQGRGETQYF

D: -
J: TRBJ1-4
size: -
V: TRBV5-1
DNA: TGCGCCAGCGCGACGGGGCAGGGCAACGAAAAACTGTTTTTT
CDR3: CASATGQGNEKLFF

D: TRBD2
J: TRBJ2-2
size: many
V: TRBV9
DNA: TGTGCCAGCAGCGTAGACAGCGGGGGGCCCACCGGGGAGCTGTTTTTT
CDR3: CASSVDSGGPTGELFF

D: -
J: TRBJ1-2
size: few
V: TRBV20-1
DNA: TGCAGTGCTAGAGCGGGAAGCTATGGCTACACCTTC
CDR3: CSARAGSYGYTF

D: -
J: TRBJ2-7
size: few
V: TRBV11-2
DNA: TGTGCCAGCAGCTTATGGGGGCAGGGACCCTACGAGCAGTACTTC
CDR3: CASSLWGQGPYEQYF

D: TRBD1
J: TRBJ1-1
size: few
V: TRBV6-5
DNA: TGTGCCAGCAAGGGACAGCCGAACACTGAAGCTTTCTTT
CDR3: CASKGQPNTEAFF

D: -
J: TRBJ1-6
size: -
V: TRBV7-9
DNA: TGTGCCAGCAGCTTAGGAGGGGCAGGCTCACCCCTCCACTTT
CDR3: CASSLGGAGSPLHF

D: -
J: TRBJ2-7
size: many
V: TRBV10-2
DNA: TGCGCCAGCAGCTCGACAGCAAGCGAGCAGTACTTC
CDR3: CASSSTASEQYF

D: -
J: TRBJ2-6
size: few
V: TRBV5-6
DNA: TGTGCCAGCGGGTCTAGCTCTGGGGCCAACGTCCTGACTTTC
CDR3: CASGSSSGANVLTF

D: -
J: TRBJ2-3
size: -
V: TRBV6-1
DNA: TGTGCCAGCAGTACGGGGAGCGGAATGGGCGGAGATACGCAGTATTTT
CDR3: CASSTGSGMGGDTQYF

D: -
J: TRBJ2-5
size: -
V: TRBV9
DNA: TGTGCCAGCAGCGTAGACGGCAGGGTAAGCCAAGAGACCCAGTACTTC
CDR3: CASSVDGRVSQETQYF

D: -
J: TRBJ2-1
size: many
V: TRBV7-9
DNA: TGTGCCAGCAGCTTTCGGCGGGGGCATGAGCAGTTCTTC
CDR3: CASSFRRGHEQFF

D: -
J: TRBJ2-1
size: few
V: TRBV7-9
DNA: TGTGCCAGCACGCGGGCAGGGGTTTGGAATGAGCAGTTCTTC
CDR3: CASTRAGVWNEQFF

D: TRBD2
J: TRBJ2-5
size: many
V: TRBV10-3
DNA: TGTGCCATCAGTGCCCATAGCGGGGAAGAGACCCAGTACTTC
CDR3: CAISAHSGEETQYF

D: -
J: TRBJ2-5
size: few
V: TRBV15
DNA: TGTGCCACCAGGGGGGGTGGGGAGACCCAGTACTTC
CDR3: CATRGGGETQYF

D: TRBD1
J: TRBJ1-6
size: few
V: TRBV6-1
DNA: TGTGCCAGCAGGCCTGACAGGGACAGTCTGGGCTCCTATAATTCACCCCTCCACTTT
CDR3: CASRPDRDSLGSYNSPLHF

D: -
J: TRBJ1-5
size: many
V: TRBV12-3/TRBV12-4
DNA: TGTGCCAGCAGTTCAGGAGGGAATAGGGCCCAGCATTTT
CDR3: CASSSGGNRAQHF

D: TRBD2
J: TRBJ2-1
size: many
V: TRBV4-2
DNA: TGTGCCAGCAGCCCGGGACTAACCTACAATGAGCAGTTCTTC
CDR3: CASSPGLTYNEQFF

D: TRBD1
J: TRBJ1-2
size: many
V: TRBV5-1
DNA: TGCGCCAGCAGCAGTAACCGGGACAGCCAGGCCTTC
CDR3: CASSSNRDSQAF